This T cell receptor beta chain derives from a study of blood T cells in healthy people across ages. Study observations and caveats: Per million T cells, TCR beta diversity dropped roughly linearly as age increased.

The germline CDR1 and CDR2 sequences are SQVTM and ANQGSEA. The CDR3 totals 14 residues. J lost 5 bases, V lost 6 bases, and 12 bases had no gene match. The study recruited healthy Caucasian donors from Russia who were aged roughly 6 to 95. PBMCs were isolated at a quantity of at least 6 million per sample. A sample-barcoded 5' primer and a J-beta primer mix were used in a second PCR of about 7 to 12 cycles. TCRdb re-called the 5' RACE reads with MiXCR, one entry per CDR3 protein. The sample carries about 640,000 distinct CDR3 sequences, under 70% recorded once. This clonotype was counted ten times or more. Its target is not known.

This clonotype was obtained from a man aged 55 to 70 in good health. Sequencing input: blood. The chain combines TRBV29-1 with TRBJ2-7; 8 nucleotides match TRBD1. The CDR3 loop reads CSVPSDRGNHEQYF. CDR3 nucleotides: TGCAGCGTCCCTTCCGACAGGGGCAACCACGAGCAGTACTTC.